Included here is one T cell receptor (beta chain) sequence, with context. The antigen remains unidentified. This record comes from a study of T cell responses to AZD1222 COVID-19 vaccine. The study, taken as a whole, reports: Mapped onto spike, vaccine-associated CD4 TCRs spanned it and were dominant at 160-218 and 743-854. In the spike-specific TCR repertoire, nearly half reportedly target unmutated variant regions. Rises in breadth and depth of Spike-specific TCRs came after two AZD1222 doses. Repertoire sampling happened only post peak T cell response.

The table came from immunoSEQ multiplex PCR; TCRdb's copy has only in-frame clones and leaves some out. This table has around 100,000 clones, about 87% appearing once. Germline values: CDR1 GTSNPN, CDR2 SVGIG (reference sequence). V was shortened by 2 bases and J by 4 bases, with 6 bases between the two germline ends. The CDR3 covers 12 residues. The TCR originated in an adult in good health. This material consisted of peripheral blood, taken on day 0 of AZD1222 vaccination. The chain recombines TRBV30 with TRBJ1-3; D gene unclear. The CDR3 nucleotides are TGTGCCTGGAGTCCCGACGGAAACACCATATATTTT. The encoded protein is CAWSPDGNTIYF.